The sample holds one count of the clone carrying this T cell receptor (beta chain). What it binds is not known. The sample belongs to a study of T cell responses to AZD1222 COVID-19 vaccine. Using immunoSEQ multiplex PCR, the repertoire was profiled, and TCRdb retains in-frame clones only, with some absent. The sample has about 110,000 clones, over 80% seen once. Study-level points and caveats: Females outnumbered males among donors, who were mostly white British; clonal diversity was possibly underestimated.

Second-dose schedules of about 4 or about 12 weeks were combined. This TCR was recovered from an adult who received the AZD1222 COVID-19 vaccine. Sequencing used peripheral blood, obtained 28 days after the second AZD1222 dose.

CDR3 nucleotide sequence: TGTGCCAGCAGTTCTCGGACAGGGACCACTGAAGCTTTCTTT. Translating it yields CASSSRTGTTEAFF. J is TRBJ1-1 and V is TRBV27; 8 bases are a match to TRBD1. Germline V gene sequence: CDR1 MNHEY, CDR2 SMNVEV (reference sequence). CDR3 length: 14 amino acids. V was pared by 4 bases and J by 4 bases, with 5 bases of the junction left unmatched.